The present entry profiles one T cell receptor (beta chain) with its context. What antigen it recognizes has not been identified. Base qualities are not at hand, and no much larger clone is one base apart. Ends trimmed: V by 5 bases, J by 4 bases; bases unmatched to a gene: 6. The CDR1 and CDR2 encoded by the germline V gene are SQVTM and ANQGSEA. Measured from the cysteine to the phenylalanine, the CDR3 is 13 residues long. Just the 39-base CDR3 DNA is kept, in frame starting at base 1. The immunoSEQ Assay, a bias-controlled multiplex PCR, was used to amplify TCRbeta CDR3 regions from genomic DNA. In the original analysis: Nucleated cell counts per sample were estimated from amplification of reference gene primers within the assay. To quantify the absolute abundance of each unique TCRbeta CDR3 rearrangement, sequence reads were collapsed and filtered. For each sample, productive Simpson clonality was calculated as the square root of Simpson's diversity index across productive rearrangements. This is the immuneACCESS table as TCRdb keeps it, with only in-frame sequences that have V and J called. A part of the clones is gone; compared with another copy, unresolved V genes explain less than half, and the rest is unexplained. V and J calls and clone size follow that table, whereas D and trimming were derived from the DNA. For this sample the table gives about 56,000 clones, of which about four fifths were detected only once. Of the sample, about 15% is held by the ten largest clones.

One collaborating source in Seattle enrolled patients while the patients were actively infected and followed the patients over time throughout the course of disease. Each collaborating institution followed its own protocols to collect whole blood in K2EDTA tubes. For TCRbeta analysis, collaborator samples were shipped as frozen whole blood, as isolated PBMCs, or as DNA extracted from either sample type. These data belong to a study of blood T cell repertoires in COVID-19 (dated by TCRdb to the early 2020s). Concerning the study at large: Samples from collaborators originated in the United States, Italy and Spain and spanned both the acute and convalescent phases of COVID-19. The material from the prospective study consisted of cDNA or gDNA derived from T cells, B-cell-depleted T cells, or PBMCs. Subjects who had been exposed to COVID-19, were actively infected with it, or had recovered from it provided the deeply sampled blood TCRbeta repertoires that made up the dataset. The repertoires were released in a freely available public database intended as a resource for research on the immune response to SARS-CoV-2. The samples were drawn from the first 160 participants of the ongoing ImmuneRACE study and from 1,254 subjects provided by 6 global collaborators. Sample metadata almost always included a de-identified subject ID, COVID-19 status, age in years and sex. HLA class I and class II types, where available, came from metadata supplied by the sample provider rather than from assay-based typing. The full study reports these points: How much clinical and demographic metadata was included differed by source and by participant, and the metadata was provided uncurated.

The sequenced sample was peripheral blood. Rearrangement joined TRBV29-1 to TRBJ1-2; the junction holds 8 bases that match TRBD1. The receptor comes from a man aged 55 to 70 with COVID-19, enrolled during active disease. This receptor has the CDR3 CSVSGQGSYGYTF. The nucleotides are TGCAGCGTTTCCGGACAGGGTAGCTATGGCTACACCTTC.